This T cell receptor (beta chain) was documented in a study of patients and donors after allogeneic stem cell transplantation. Germline V gene lookup returns CDR1 SNHLY and CDR2 FYNNEI. Trimming cost V 1 base and J 5 bases, with 5 bases left between them. The CDR3 sequence is 13 residues long. In this sample, this clonotype turned up a few times. Each CDR3 protein gets one entry after TCRdb re-called the RT-PCR reads with MiXCR. The table records 25,000 to 35,000 distinct CDR3 sequences, 6.5% to 7% of them present only once. The chain carries TRBV2 and TRBJ2-2; D is undetermined. The receptor was isolated from a human donor who was either an allogeneic HSCT recipient or a stem cell or donor lymphocyte infusion donor (not recorded which). It is not recorded whose cells these are; they may come from a transplant donor. Sequenced sample: blood, either unsorted or a sorted T cell fraction (not recorded which). The CDR3 sequence is CASSEGGTGELFF. The DNA of the CDR3 is TGTGCCAGCAGTGAAGGGGGAACCGGGGAGCTGTTTTTT.